This T cell receptor (beta chain) was obtained from a study of blood T cell repertoires in COVID-19. TCRdb's table, derived via immunoSEQ multiplex PCR, lists solely in-frame clones and lacks some. Of a few hundred thousand clones in the sample, approximately 86% were seen once. J was trimmed by 4 bases and V by 4 bases; bases with no gene match: 9. CDR1 is SGHVS and CDR2 is FNYEAQ in the germline V gene. This CDR3 contains 17 residues. The receptor was derived from a man aged 30-40 years with active or convalescent COVID-19. The chain has TRBV7-6 and TRBJ2-2; 10 positions agree with TRBD1. The sample consisted of peripheral blood. The CDR3 sequence is CASSSKGQGQGTGELFF. CDR3 nucleotide sequence: TGTGCCAGCAGCTCCAAGGGACAGGGGCAGGGCACCGGGGAGCTGTTTTTT.